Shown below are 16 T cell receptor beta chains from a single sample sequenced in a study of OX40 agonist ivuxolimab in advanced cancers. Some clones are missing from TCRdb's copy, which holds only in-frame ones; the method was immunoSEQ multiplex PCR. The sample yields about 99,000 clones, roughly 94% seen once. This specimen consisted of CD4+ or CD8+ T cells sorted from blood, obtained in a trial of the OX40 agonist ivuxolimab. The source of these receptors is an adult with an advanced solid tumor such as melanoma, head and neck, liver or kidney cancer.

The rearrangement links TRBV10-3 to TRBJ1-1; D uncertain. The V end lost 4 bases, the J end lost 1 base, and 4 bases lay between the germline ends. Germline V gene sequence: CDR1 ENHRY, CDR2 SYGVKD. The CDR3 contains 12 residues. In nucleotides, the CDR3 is TGTGCCATCAGTGCCACGAACACTGAAGCTTTCTTT. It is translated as CAISATNTEAFF.

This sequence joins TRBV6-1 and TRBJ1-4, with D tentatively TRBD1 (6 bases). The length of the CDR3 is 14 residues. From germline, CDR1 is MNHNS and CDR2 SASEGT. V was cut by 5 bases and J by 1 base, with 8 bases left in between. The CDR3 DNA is TGTGCCAGCAGTAAGGACAGAACTAATGAAAAACTGTTTTTT. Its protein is CASSKDRTNEKLFF.

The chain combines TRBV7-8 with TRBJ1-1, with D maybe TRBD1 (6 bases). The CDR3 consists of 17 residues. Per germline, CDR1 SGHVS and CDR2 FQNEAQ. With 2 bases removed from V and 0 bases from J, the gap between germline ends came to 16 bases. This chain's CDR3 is CASSLRQGKVVNTEAFF. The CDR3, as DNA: TGTGCCAGCAGCTTAAGGCAGGGGAAGGTTGTGAACACTGAAGCTTTCTTT. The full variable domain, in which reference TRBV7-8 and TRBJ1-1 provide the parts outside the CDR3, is GAGVSQSPRYKVAKRGQDVALRCDPISGHVSLFWYQQALGQGPEFLTYFQNEAQLDKSGLPSDRFFAERPEGSVSTLKIQRTQQEDSAVYLCASSLRQGKVVNTEAFFGQGTRLTVV.

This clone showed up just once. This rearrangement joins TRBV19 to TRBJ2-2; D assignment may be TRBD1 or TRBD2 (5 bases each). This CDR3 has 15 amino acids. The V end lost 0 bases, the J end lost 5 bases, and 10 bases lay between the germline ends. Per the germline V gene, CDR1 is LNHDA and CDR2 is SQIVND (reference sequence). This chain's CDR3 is CASSIDRGATGELFF. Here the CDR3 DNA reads TGTGCCAGTAGTATAGATCGGGGCGCGACCGGGGAGCTGTTTTTT.

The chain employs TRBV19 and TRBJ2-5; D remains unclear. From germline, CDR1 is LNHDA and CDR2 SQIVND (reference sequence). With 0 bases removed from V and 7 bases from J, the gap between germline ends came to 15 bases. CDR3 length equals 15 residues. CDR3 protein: CASSIEGSPLWTQYF. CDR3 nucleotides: TGTGCCAGTAGTATAGAGGGCAGCCCTCTTTGGACCCAGTACTTC.

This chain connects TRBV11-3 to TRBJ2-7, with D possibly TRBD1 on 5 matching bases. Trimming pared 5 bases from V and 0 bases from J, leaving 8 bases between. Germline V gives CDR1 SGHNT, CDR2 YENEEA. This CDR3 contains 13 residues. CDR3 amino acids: CASSPGNSYEQYF. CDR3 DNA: TGTGCCAGCAGCCCAGGGAACTCCTACGAGCAGTACTTC.

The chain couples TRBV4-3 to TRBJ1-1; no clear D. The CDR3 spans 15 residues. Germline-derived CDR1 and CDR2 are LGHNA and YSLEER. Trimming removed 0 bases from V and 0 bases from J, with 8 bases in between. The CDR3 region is CASSQEARLNTEAFF. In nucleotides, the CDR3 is TGCGCCAGCAGCCAAGAGGCCAGGTTGAACACTGAAGCTTTCTTT.

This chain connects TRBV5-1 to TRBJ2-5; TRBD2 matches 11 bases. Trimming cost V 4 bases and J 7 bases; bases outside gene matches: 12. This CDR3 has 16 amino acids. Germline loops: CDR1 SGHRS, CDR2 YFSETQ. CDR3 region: CASSGGTSGGRGTQYF. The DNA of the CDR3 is TGCGCCAGCAGCGGAGGGACTAGCGGTGGGAGAGGGACCCAGTACTTC. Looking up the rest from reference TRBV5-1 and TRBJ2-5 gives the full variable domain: KAGVTQTPRYLIKTRGQQVTLSCSPISGHRSVSWYQQTPGQGLQFLFEYFSETQRNKGNFPGRFSGRQFSNSRSEMNVSTLELGDSALYLCASSGGTSGGRGTQYFGPGTRLLVL.

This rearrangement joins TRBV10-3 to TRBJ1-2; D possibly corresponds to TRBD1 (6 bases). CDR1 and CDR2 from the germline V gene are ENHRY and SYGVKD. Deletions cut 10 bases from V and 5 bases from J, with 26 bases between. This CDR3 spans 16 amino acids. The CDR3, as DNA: TGTGCCACGAGGAATTTAAGGGGGGGGCTGTGGTATGGCTACACCTTC. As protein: CATRNLRGGLWYGYTF.

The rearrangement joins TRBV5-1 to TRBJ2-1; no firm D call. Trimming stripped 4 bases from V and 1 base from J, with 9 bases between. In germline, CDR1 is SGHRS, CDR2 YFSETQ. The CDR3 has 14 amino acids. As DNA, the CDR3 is TGCGCCAGCAGCATGGTACTATCCTACAATGAGCAGTTCTTC. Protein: CASSMVLSYNEQFF. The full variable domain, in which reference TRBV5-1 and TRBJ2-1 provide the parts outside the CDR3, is KAGVTQTPRYLIKTRGQQVTLSCSPISGHRSVSWYQQTPGQGLQFLFEYFSETQRNKGNFPGRFSGRQFSNSRSEMNVSTLELGDSALYLCASSMVLSYNEQFFGPGTRLTVL.

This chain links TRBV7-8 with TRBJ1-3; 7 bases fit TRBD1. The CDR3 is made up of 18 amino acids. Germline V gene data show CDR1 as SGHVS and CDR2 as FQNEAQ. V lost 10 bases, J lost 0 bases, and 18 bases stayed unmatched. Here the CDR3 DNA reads TGTGCCACAAAGACAGGGAATCTCCTCTCTCTCTCTGGAAACACCATATATTTT. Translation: CATKTGNLLSLSGNTIYF.

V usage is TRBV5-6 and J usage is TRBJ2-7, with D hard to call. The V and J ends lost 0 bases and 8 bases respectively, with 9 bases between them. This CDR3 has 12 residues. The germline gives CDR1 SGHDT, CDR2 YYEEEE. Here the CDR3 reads CASSLGAVKQYF. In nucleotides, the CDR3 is TGTGCCAGCAGCTTGGGGGCGGTTAAGCAGTACTTC.

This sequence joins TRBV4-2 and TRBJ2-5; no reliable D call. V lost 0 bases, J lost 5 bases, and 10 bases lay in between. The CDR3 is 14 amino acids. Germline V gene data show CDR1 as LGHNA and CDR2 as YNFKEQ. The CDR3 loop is CASSQDAHGETQYF. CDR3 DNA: TGTGCCAGCAGCCAAGATGCCCACGGGGAGACCCAGTACTTC.

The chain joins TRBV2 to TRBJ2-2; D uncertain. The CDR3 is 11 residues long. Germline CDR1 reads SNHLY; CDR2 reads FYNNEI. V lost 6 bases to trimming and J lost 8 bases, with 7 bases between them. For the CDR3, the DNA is TGTGCCAGCAGGGACGAGGGGGAGCTGTTTTTT. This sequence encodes CASRDEGELFF.

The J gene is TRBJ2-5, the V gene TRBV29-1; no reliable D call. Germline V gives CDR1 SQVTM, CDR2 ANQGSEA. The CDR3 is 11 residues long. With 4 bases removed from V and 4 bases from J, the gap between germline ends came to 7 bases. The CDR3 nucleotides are TGCAGCGTTGTCCGTCGAGAGACCCAGTACTTC. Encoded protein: CSVVRRETQYF.

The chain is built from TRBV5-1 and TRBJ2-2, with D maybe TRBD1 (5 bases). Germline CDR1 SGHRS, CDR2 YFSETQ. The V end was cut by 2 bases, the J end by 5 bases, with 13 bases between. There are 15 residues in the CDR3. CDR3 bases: TGCGCCAGCAGCTTCAGCCAGGGCGCGACCGGGGAGCTGTTTTTT. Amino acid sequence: CASSFSQGATGELFF.